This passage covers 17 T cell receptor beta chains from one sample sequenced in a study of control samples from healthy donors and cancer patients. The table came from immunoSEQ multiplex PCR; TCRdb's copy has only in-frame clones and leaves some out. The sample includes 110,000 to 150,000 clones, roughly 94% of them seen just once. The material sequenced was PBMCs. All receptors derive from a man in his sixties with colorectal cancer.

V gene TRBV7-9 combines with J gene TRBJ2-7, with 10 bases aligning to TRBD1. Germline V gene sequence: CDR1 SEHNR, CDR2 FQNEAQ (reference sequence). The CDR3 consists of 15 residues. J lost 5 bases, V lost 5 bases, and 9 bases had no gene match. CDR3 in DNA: TGTGCCAGCAGCCCGCGGACAGGGGGGAGTCACGAGCAGTACTTC. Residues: CASSPRTGGSHEQYF.

This CDR3 reads CASSDSYEQYF. As DNA, the CDR3 is TGCGCCAGCAGCGACTCCTACGAGCAGTACTTC. The chain recombines TRBV5-1 with TRBJ2-7; D is unresolved. Trimming stripped 4 bases from V and 0 bases from J, with 2 bases between. This CDR3 is 11 amino acids long. The germline V gene has CDR1 SGHRS and CDR2 YFSETQ.

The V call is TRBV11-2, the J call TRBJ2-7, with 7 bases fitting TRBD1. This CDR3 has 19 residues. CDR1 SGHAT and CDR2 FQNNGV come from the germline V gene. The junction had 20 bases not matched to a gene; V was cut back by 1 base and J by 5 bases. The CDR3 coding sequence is TGTGCCAGCAGCTTAGTAGGGCTCGGGACAGACACTCTTGTGGACGAGCAGTACTTC. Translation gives CASSLVGLGTDTLVDEQYF.

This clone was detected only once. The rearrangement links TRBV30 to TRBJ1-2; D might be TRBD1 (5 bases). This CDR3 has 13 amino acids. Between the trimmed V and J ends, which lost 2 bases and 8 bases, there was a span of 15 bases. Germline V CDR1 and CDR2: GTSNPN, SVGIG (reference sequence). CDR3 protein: CAWSYGRGEGYTF. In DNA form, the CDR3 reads TGTGCCTGGAGTTACGGGAGGGGCGAAGGCTACACCTTC.

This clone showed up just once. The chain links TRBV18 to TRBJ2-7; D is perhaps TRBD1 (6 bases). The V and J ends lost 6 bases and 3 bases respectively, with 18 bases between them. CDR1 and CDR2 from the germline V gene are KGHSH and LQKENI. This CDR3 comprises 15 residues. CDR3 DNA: TGTGCCAGCTCCCTCTCCGGACAGCAGAACTACGAGCAGTACTTC. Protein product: CASSLSGQQNYEQYF.

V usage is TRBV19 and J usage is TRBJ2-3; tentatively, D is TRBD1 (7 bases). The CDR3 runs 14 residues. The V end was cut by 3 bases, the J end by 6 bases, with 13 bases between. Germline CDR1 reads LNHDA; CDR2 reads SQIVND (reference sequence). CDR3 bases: TGTGCCAGTAGTATGCAGGGGGGTGGCGATACGCAGTATTTT. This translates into CASSMQGGGDTQYF.

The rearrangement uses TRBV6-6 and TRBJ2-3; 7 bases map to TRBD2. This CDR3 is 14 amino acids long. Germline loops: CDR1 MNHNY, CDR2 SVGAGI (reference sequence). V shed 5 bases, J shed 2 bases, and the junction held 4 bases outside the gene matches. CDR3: CASSDTSATDTQYF. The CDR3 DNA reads TGTGCCAGCAGTGATACTAGCGCCACAGATACGCAGTATTTT.

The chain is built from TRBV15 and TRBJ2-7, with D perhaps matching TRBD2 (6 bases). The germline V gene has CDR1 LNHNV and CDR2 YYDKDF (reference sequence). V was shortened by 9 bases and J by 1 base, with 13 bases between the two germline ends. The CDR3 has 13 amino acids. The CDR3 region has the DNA TGTGCCACTTCTCGCGGGGCGTCCTACGAGCAGTACTTC. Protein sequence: CATSRGASYEQYF. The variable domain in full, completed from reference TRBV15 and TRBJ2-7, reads DAMVIQNPRYQVTQFGKPVTLSCSQTLNHNVMYWYQQKSSQAPKLLFHYYDKDFNNEADTPDNFQSRRPNTSFCFLDIRSPGLGDTAMYLCATSRGASYEQYFGPGTRLTVT.

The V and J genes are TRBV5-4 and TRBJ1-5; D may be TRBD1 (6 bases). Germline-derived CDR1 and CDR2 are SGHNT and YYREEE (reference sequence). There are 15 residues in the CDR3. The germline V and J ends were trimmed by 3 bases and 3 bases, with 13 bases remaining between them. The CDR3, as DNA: TGTGCCAGCAGCTCCCTGGACAGACCCAATCAGCCCCAGCATTTT. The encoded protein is CASSSLDRPNQPQHF.

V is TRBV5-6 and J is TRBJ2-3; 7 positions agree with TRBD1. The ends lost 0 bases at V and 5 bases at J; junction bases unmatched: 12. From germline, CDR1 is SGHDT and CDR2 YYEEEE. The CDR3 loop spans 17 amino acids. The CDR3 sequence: CASSLGQGVLLGDTQYF. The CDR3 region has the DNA TGTGCCAGCAGCTTGGGACAGGGAGTGTTGTTAGGAGATACGCAGTATTTT.

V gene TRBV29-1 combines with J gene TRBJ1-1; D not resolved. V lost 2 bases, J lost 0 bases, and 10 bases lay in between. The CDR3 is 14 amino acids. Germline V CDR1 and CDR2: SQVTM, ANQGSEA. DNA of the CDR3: TGCAGCGTTGAACGGGAGGGAGTGAACACTGAAGCTTTCTTT. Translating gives CSVEREGVNTEAFF. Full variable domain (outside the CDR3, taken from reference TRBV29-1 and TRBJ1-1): SAVISQKPSRDICQRGTSLTIQCQVDSQVTMMFWYRQQPGQSLTLIATANQGSEATYESGFVIDKFPISRPNLTFSTLTVSNMSPEDSSIYLCSVEREGVNTEAFFGQGTRLTVV.

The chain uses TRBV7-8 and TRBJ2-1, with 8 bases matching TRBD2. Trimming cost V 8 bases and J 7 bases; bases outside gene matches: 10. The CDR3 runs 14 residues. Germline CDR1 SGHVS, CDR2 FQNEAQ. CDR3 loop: CASGRGGRWNEQFF. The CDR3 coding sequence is TGTGCCAGCGGTCGGGGGGGCCGGTGGAATGAGCAGTTCTTC.

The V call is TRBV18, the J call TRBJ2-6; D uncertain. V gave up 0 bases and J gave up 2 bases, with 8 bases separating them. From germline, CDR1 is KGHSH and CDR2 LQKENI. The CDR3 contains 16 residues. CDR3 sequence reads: CASSPPQVAGANVLTF. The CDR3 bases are TGTGCCAGCTCACCACCCCAGGTAGCTGGGGCCAACGTCCTGACTTTC.

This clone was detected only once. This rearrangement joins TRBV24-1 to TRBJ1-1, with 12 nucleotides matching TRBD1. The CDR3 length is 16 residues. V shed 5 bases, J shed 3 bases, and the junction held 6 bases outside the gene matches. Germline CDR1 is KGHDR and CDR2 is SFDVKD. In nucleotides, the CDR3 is TGTGCCACCAGTGGGGGACAGGGGGCGCGGGACACTGAAGCTTTCTTT. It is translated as CATSGGQGARDTEAFF.

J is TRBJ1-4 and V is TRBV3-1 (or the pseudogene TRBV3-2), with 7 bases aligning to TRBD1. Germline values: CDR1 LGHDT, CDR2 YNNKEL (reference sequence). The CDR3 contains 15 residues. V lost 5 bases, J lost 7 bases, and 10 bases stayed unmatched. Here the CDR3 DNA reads TGTGCCAGCAGCGATCGACAGGGTTGGGGTGAAAAACTGTTTTTT. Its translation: CASSDRQGWGEKLFF.

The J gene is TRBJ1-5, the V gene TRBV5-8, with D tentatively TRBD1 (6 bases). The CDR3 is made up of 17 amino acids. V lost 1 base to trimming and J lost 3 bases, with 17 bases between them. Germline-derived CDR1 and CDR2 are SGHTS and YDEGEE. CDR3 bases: TGTGCCAGCAGCTTGTGGGGCGGGGGCTTGACCAATCAGCCCCAGCATTTT. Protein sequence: CASSLWGGGLTNQPQHF.

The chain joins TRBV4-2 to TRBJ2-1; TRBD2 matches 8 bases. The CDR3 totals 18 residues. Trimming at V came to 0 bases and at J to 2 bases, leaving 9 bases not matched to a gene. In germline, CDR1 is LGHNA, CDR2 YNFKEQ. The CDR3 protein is CASSQDRDSGEAYNEQFF. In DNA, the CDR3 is TGTGCCAGCAGCCAAGATCGCGATAGCGGGGAGGCCTACAATGAGCAGTTCTTC.